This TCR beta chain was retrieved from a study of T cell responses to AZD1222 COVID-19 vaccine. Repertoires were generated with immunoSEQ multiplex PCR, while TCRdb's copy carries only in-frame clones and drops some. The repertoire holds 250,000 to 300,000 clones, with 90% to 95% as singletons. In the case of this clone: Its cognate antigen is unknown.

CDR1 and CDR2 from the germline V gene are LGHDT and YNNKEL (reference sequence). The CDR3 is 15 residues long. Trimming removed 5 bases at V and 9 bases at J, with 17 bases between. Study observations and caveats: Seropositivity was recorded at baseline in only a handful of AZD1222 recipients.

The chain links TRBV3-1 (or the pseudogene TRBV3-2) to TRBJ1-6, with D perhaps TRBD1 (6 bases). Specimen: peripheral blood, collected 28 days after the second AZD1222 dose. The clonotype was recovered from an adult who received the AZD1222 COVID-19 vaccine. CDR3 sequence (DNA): TGTGCCAGCAGCAATACCAGGGGATCTACTTCACCCCTCCACTTT. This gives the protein CASSNTRGSTSPLHF.